This T cell receptor beta chain was identified during a study of blood T cells in healthy people across ages. The CDR3 spans 15 residues. V lost 1 base and J 1 base, leaving 11 bases between the germline ends. The germline V gene encodes CDR1 SNHLY and CDR2 FYNNEI. The second PCR ran roughly 7 to 11 cycles with a sample-barcoded 5' primer and J-beta primers. TCRdb redid the calling of the 5' RACE reads with MiXCR, one entry per CDR3 protein. In the table there are about 970,000 distinct CDR3 sequences, roughly 50% of which are singletons. The rearrangement uses TRBV2 and TRBJ2-7, with TRBD2 as a possible D gene (6 bases). Sequenced: blood. The sequence derives from a woman aged 55-69 years in good health. The CDR3 region has the DNA TGTGCCAGCAGTGAAGGAAGGGACTCATCCTACGAGCAGTACTTC. Translating it yields CASSEGRDSSYEQYF.